One sample yielded the 20 T cell receptor beta chains listed below, sequenced in a study of blood T cell repertoires in COVID-19. Only in-frame clones appear in the TCRdb table, and some are missing; sequencing was by immunoSEQ multiplex PCR. The repertoire holds a few hundred thousand clones, with around 83% as singletons. The sequencing sample was made of peripheral blood. The receptor source for this set is a woman between 45 and 60 years old with acute or convalescent COVID-19.

The rearrangement joins TRBV6-5 to TRBJ1-2; weak D call: TRBD1 (5 bases). CDR3 length: 12 amino acids. Germline values: CDR1 MNHEY, CDR2 SVGAGI. V lost 10 bases to trimming and J lost 8 bases, with 17 bases between them. The CDR3 DNA is TGTGCCACACTGGGGAGGGGTATCGGCTACACCTTC. Amino acid sequence: CATLGRGIGYTF.

The chain links TRBV24-1 to TRBJ1-2; 9 bases are a match to TRBD1. This CDR3 region has 15 residues. CDR1 and CDR2 from the germline V gene are KGHDR and SFDVKD. Trimming took 3 bases from V and 2 from J; bases not matched to a gene: 3. CDR3 amino acids: CATSDGGTGNYGYTF. CDR3 DNA: TGTGCCACCAGTGATGGAGGGACAGGGAACTATGGCTACACCTTC.

The chain has TRBV19 and TRBJ1-3, with 9 bases identical to TRBD1. The ends lost 6 bases at V and 4 bases at J; junction bases unmatched: 19. Germline CDR1 and CDR2: LNHDA and SQIVND (reference sequence). This CDR3 is 19 amino acids long. CDR3 protein: CASRSEGTGPMVLGNTIYF. The CDR3 DNA reads TGTGCCAGTAGATCGGAGGGGACAGGGCCTATGGTGCTCGGAAACACCATATATTTT.

The genes are TRBV5-8 and TRBJ2-7; 9 bases line up with TRBD2. This CDR3 region has 15 residues. Trimming took 0 bases from V and 0 from J; bases not matched to a gene: 1. The germline V gene has CDR1 SGHTS and CDR2 YDEGEE. CDR3 bases: TGTGCCAGCAGCTTGGGTAGCGGGAGCTCCTACGAGCAGTACTTC. It translates to CASSLGSGSSYEQYF.

J is TRBJ1-1 and V is TRBV7-6; 9 positions agree with TRBD1. Germline V gene sequence: CDR1 SGHVS, CDR2 FNYEAQ. The CDR3 contains 15 residues. The V gene end was trimmed by 5 bases and the J gene end by 5 bases; junction bases not matched to a gene: 9. The CDR3 sequence is CASSVGTGSITEAFF. Written as DNA, the CDR3 is TGTGCCAGCAGCGTTGGGACAGGGTCAATTACTGAAGCTTTCTTT.

This clone was seen a single time. The chain joins TRBV10-2 to TRBJ1-1; TRBD1 aligns across 9 bases. The germline gives CDR1 WSHSY, CDR2 SAAADI. The CDR3 is 14 residues long. With V trimmed by 5 bases and J by 4 bases, 5 bases remained unmatched. The CDR3 DNA reads TGCGCCAGCAGTCCTCAGACAGGGGGCACTGAAGCTTTCTTT. Encoded protein: CASSPQTGGTEAFF.

The chain recombines TRBV9 with TRBJ2-1; 8 nucleotides align to TRBD2. CDR3 length: 16 residues. The germline V gene has CDR1 SGDLS and CDR2 YYNGEE. V shed 3 bases, J shed 6 bases, and the junction held 11 bases outside the gene matches. In nucleotides, the CDR3 is TGTGCCAGCAGCGGGGGCGTGGCTAGCGGGCCCAATGAGCAGTTCTTC. This translates into CASSGGVASGPNEQFF.

CDR3 protein: CASSLSWPGTHSPLHF. CDR3 in DNA: TGTGCCAGCAGTTTATCTTGGCCAGGGACTCATTCACCCCTCCACTTT. This rearrangement joins TRBV27 to TRBJ1-6; D might be TRBD1 (5 bases). This CDR3 region has 16 residues. Germline V gene data show CDR1 as MNHEY and CDR2 as SMNVEV (reference sequence). Between the trimmed V and J ends, which lost 0 bases and 8 bases, there was a span of 14 bases.

This chain connects TRBV27 to TRBJ1-1, with a weak D call TRBD1 (5 bases). Germline V gene data show CDR1 as MNHEY and CDR2 as SMNVEV (reference sequence). CDR3 size: 12 residues. V was cut by 10 bases and J by 1 base, with 10 bases left in between. CDR3 bases: TGTGCCACCAAAACAGGGAACACTGAAGCTTTCTTT. Its protein is CATKTGNTEAFF.

The V call is TRBV5-1, the J call TRBJ2-5; TRBD2 agrees at 9 bases. Germline assignment: CDR1 SGHRS and CDR2 YFSETQ. The CDR3 spans 16 residues. Germline trimming cut 2 bases from V and 2 bases from J; bases unmatched to any gene: 7. For the CDR3, the DNA is TGCGCCAGCAGCTTCTTAGCGGGAGCACCGCAAGAGACCCAGTACTTC. Protein product: CASSFLAGAPQETQYF.

V and J are TRBV18 and TRBJ2-7; 8 bases agree with TRBD2. V dropped 3 bases and J dropped 2; count of bases not matched to a gene: 3. The CDR3 totals 14 residues. Germline CDR1 and CDR2: KGHSH and LQKENI. The CDR3 is CASSPAGGAYEQYV. The CDR3, as DNA: TGTGCCAGCTCACCGGCGGGGGGTGCCTACGAGCAGTACGTC.

The chain is built from TRBV6-5 and TRBJ2-5, with 9 bases fitting TRBD1. The CDR3 totals 14 residues. J was trimmed by 4 bases and V by 10 bases; bases with no gene match: 10. The V gene's germline CDR1 is MNHEY and CDR2 SVGAGI. The CDR3 DNA sequence: TGTGCCACCCGAGACAGGGGGAGGGGAGAGACCCAGTACTTC. As protein: CATRDRGRGETQYF.

The chain uses TRBV7-9 and TRBJ1-6; perhaps TRBD1 as D (6 bases). The V end lost 5 bases, the J end lost 9 bases, and 17 bases lay between the germline ends. Germline CDR1 reads SEHNR; CDR2 reads FQNEAQ (reference sequence). The CDR3 spans 15 residues. CDR3 DNA sequence: TGTGCCAGCAGCCCCCGGGCAGGGGAGACTTCACCCCTCCACTTT. It translates to CASSPRAGETSPLHF.

The J gene is TRBJ2-1, the V gene TRBV19; D may be TRBD2 (5 bases). V was pared by 0 bases and J by 0 bases, with 9 bases between. The length of the CDR3 is 16 residues. Germline V gene data show CDR1 as LNHDA and CDR2 as SQIVND (reference sequence). CDR3 protein: CASSIEDGVSYNEQFF. CDR3 DNA: TGTGCCAGTAGTATAGAGGACGGGGTCTCCTACAATGAGCAGTTCTTC.

This sequence joins TRBV5-4 and TRBJ2-5; 7 nucleotides match TRBD2. This CDR3 is 14 amino acids long. Germline V gene sequence: CDR1 SGHNT, CDR2 YYREEE (reference sequence). After removal of 4 bases from V and 0 bases from J, the junction contained 3 bases not matched to a gene. The CDR3 region is CASSTGGNQETQYF. The CDR3 DNA reads as TGTGCCAGCAGCACGGGGGGAAACCAAGAGACCCAGTACTTC.

This clone was seen only once. The chain joins TRBV5-1 to TRBJ2-1; D perhaps matches TRBD1 (5 bases). The CDR3 sequence is 15 residues long. V lost 2 bases, J lost 0 bases, and 9 bases lay in between. The germline gives CDR1 SGHRS, CDR2 YFSETQ. The CDR3 region has the DNA TGCGCCAGCAGCTTACAGGATAACTCCTACAATGAGCAGTTCTTC. It specifies CASSLQDNSYNEQFF.

This clone was observed a single time. This chain's CDR3 is CSAAPEANEQFF. The CDR3 DNA reads TGCAGCGCCGCCCCCGAGGCTAATGAGCAGTTCTTC. The rearrangement joins TRBV29-1 to TRBJ2-1, with D hard to call. The CDR3 loop spans 12 amino acids. Germline V gives CDR1 SQVTM, CDR2 ANQGSEA. The V end lost 7 bases, the J end lost 7 bases, and 14 bases lay between the germline ends.

J is TRBJ1-4 and V is TRBV19, with D possibly being TRBD1 (5 bases). V was pared by 5 bases and J by 0 bases, with 13 bases between. Germline assignment: CDR1 LNHDA and CDR2 SQIVND (reference sequence). This CDR3 has 16 amino acids. CDR3 in amino acids: CASSPGLSATNEKLFF. Written as DNA, the CDR3 is TGTGCCAGTAGTCCAGGGTTATCCGCAACTAATGAAAAACTGTTTTTT.

The V call is TRBV10-2, the J call TRBJ1-5, with a tentative D call TRBD1 (6 bases). Trimming took off 0 bases at V and 6 bases at J, with 9 bases between the two ends. Germline lookup yields CDR1 WSHSY and CDR2 SAAADI. CDR3 length: 14 amino acids. The CDR3 sequence: CASSESRGGQPQHF. The CDR3 DNA follows: TGCGCCAGCAGTGAGTCCAGGGGCGGTCAGCCCCAGCATTTT.

The V and J genes are TRBV12-5 and TRBJ1-5; no reliable D call. In germline, CDR1 is LGHNT, CDR2 FRNRAP. Trimming removed 6 bases from V and 1 base from J, with 7 bases in between. The CDR3 contains 13 residues. CDR3 region: CASGVLSNQPQHF. The CDR3 DNA reads TGTGCTAGTGGCGTACTAAGCAATCAGCCCCAGCATTTT.